This TCR beta chain was retrieved from a study of spatial heterogeneity in lung cancer. Germline values: CDR1 SGHTA, CDR2 FQGNSA. The CDR3 covers 12 residues. Trimming took 4 bases from V and 6 from J, leaving 7 bases between them. Time point described: sample taken at primary tumor resection. Samples were donated by 72 untreated early-stage non-small cell lung cancer patients. Sequencing covered unsorted whole RNA taken from tumor, nontumor lung or frozen PBMC. In this sample, this clonotype turned up a few times. Its antigen is currently unknown. Each TCR cDNA molecule bore a unique molecular identifier. Using its own MiXCR run on the 5' RACE reads, TCRdb lists one record per CDR3 protein. The table records tens of thousands of distinct CDR3 sequences, roughly 12% of them present only once. Findings of the study overall: Relative to follow-up, resection was when ubiquitous expanded tumor TCRs appeared more in blood.

This chain uses TRBV7-2 with TRBJ2-1; a possible D gene is TRBD2 (5 bases). The source was PBMCs, collected at surgery. The TCR comes from a male donor with early-stage non-small cell lung cancer. Here the CDR3 reads CASSYSGNEQFF. DNA for the CDR3: TGTGCCAGCAGCTACAGCGGCAATGAGCAGTTCTTC. Full variable domain (rest looked up from reference TRBV7-2 and TRBJ2-1): GAGVSQSPSNKVTEKGKDVELRCDPISGHTALYWYRQSLGQGLEFLIYFQGNSAPDKSGLPSDRFSAERTGGSVSTLTIQRTQQEDSAVYLCASSYSGNEQFFGPGTRLTVL.